These T cell receptor beta chains were read from a single sample in a study of early T cells in non-severe SARS-CoV-2 infection. TCRdb recomputed calls from the 5' RACE reads with MiXCR, one row per CDR3 protein. The sample has approximately 81,000 distinct CDR3 sequences, less than 8% seen once. The sample comprised whole blood. Every receptor here comes from an adult who was a healthcare worker with PCR-confirmed SARS-CoV-2 infection or an uninfected control (not recorded which). CDR3s include the opening cysteine and the closing phenylalanine or tryptophan. A D gene is named only where the DNA matches it firmly. Rows may omit the clone size; those that give it use once, few, many or a size class.

cdr3_aa: CASSSTGVSTQHF
cdr3_nt: TGTGCCAGCAGCTCGACAGGCGTGTCGACCCAGCATTTT
d_call: .
v_call: TRBV12-3/TRBV12-4
clone_size: .
j_call: TRBJ1-5

cdr3_aa: CASSKTTGTSGADTQYF
cdr3_nt: TGTGCCAGCAGCAAAACCACCGGGACTAGCGGGGCAGATACGCAGTATTTT
d_call: TRBD2
v_call: TRBV7-2
clone_size: .
j_call: TRBJ2-3

cdr3_aa: CASRPRDREIGEQFF
cdr3_nt: TGTGCCAGCAGGCCACGAGACAGGGAGATCGGTGAGCAGTTCTTC
d_call: TRBD1
v_call: TRBV28
clone_size: many
j_call: TRBJ2-1

cdr3_aa: CASSVTEAKRTQYF
cdr3_nt: TGTGCCAGCAGTGTGACAGAGGCCAAGAGGACCCAGTACTTC
d_call: .
v_call: TRBV6-2/TRBV6-3
clone_size: .
j_call: TRBJ2-5

cdr3_aa: CAISESGNRFMGSYEQYF
cdr3_nt: TGTGCCATCAGTGAGTCGGGTAACAGGTTCATGGGGTCCTACGAGCAGTACTTC
d_call: .
v_call: TRBV10-3
clone_size: .
j_call: TRBJ2-7

cdr3_aa: CASSVVLAGGGETQYF
cdr3_nt: TGTGCCAGCAGCGTAGTCCTAGCGGGGGGAGGAGAGACCCAGTACTTC
d_call: TRBD2
v_call: TRBV9
clone_size: many
j_call: TRBJ2-5

cdr3_aa: CASSLGQGLVNTEAFF
cdr3_nt: TGTGCCAGCAGTCTTGGACAGGGATTGGTGAACACTGAAGCTTTCTTT
d_call: TRBD1
v_call: TRBV12-3/TRBV12-4
clone_size: .
j_call: TRBJ1-1

cdr3_aa: CASSPASGVIYNEQFF
cdr3_nt: TGTGCCAGCTCACCAGCTAGCGGGGTTATCTACAATGAGCAGTTCTTC
d_call: TRBD2
v_call: TRBV18
clone_size: many
j_call: TRBJ2-1

cdr3_aa: CASSRTNSYEQYF
cdr3_nt: TGTGCCAGCAGCCGGACAAACAGCTACGAGCAGTACTTC
d_call: .
v_call: TRBV2
clone_size: many
j_call: TRBJ2-7

cdr3_aa: CASRPFLPGGGPTDTQYF
cdr3_nt: TGTGCCAGCAGACCTTTTCTTCCGGGCGGGGGGCCCACAGATACGCAGTATTTT
d_call: TRBD2
v_call: TRBV11-2
clone_size: .
j_call: TRBJ2-3

cdr3_aa: CASSLGESGTGQDEQYF
cdr3_nt: TGTGCCAGCAGCTTAGGAGAGTCCGGGACAGGGCAAGACGAGCAGTACTTC
d_call: TRBD1
v_call: TRBV7-9
clone_size: few
j_call: TRBJ2-7

cdr3_aa: CASSEGQGYEKLFF
cdr3_nt: TGCGCCAGCAGCGAGGGACAGGGTTACGAAAAACTGTTTTTT
d_call: TRBD1
v_call: TRBV5-1
clone_size: many
j_call: TRBJ1-4

cdr3_aa: CASSLANGDYGYTF
cdr3_nt: TGTGCCAGCAGCTTAGCGAACGGGGACTATGGCTACACCTTC
d_call: .
v_call: TRBV7-2
clone_size: many
j_call: TRBJ1-2

cdr3_aa: CASSTGHSADGELFF
cdr3_nt: TGTGCCAGCAGCACTGGACATTCCGCGGACGGGGAGCTGTTTTTT
d_call: .
v_call: TRBV5-6
clone_size: .
j_call: TRBJ2-2

cdr3_aa: CSVGSSTRTDTQYF
cdr3_nt: TGCAGCGTTGGTTCCTCCACCCGCACAGATACGCAGTATTTT
d_call: .
v_call: TRBV29-1
clone_size: many
j_call: TRBJ2-3

cdr3_aa: CASSQDHRPYNEQFF
cdr3_nt: TGTGCCAGCAGCCAAGATCACCGACCCTACAATGAGCAGTTCTTC
d_call: .
v_call: TRBV14
clone_size: .
j_call: TRBJ2-1

cdr3_aa: CASGLGSTNEKLFF
cdr3_nt: TGTGCCAGCGGACTTGGGAGTACTAATGAAAAACTGTTTTTT
d_call: .
v_call: TRBV12-3/TRBV12-4
clone_size: .
j_call: TRBJ1-4

cdr3_aa: CASSRALSEQYF
cdr3_nt: TGTGCCAGCAGCCGGGCTCTCTCGGAGCAGTACTTC
d_call: .
v_call: TRBV2
clone_size: .
j_call: TRBJ2-7

cdr3_aa: CVSSVGGYQETQYF
cdr3_nt: TGTGTCAGCAGCGTAGGAGGGTACCAAGAGACCCAGTACTTC
d_call: .
v_call: TRBV9
clone_size: .
j_call: TRBJ2-5

cdr3_aa: CASSLGGSSGNTIYF
cdr3_nt: TGTGCCAGCAGCTTAGGGGGCAGCTCTGGAAACACCATATATTTT
d_call: .
v_call: TRBV7-2
clone_size: few
j_call: TRBJ1-3

cdr3_aa: CASSPRAVYNEQFF
cdr3_nt: TGTGCCAGCAGCCCGAGGGCCGTCTACAATGAGCAGTTCTTC
d_call: .
v_call: TRBV5-4
clone_size: many
j_call: TRBJ2-1

cdr3_aa: CSASGFASTDTQYF
cdr3_nt: TGCAGTGCTAGCGGGTTTGCTAGCACAGATACGCAGTATTTT
d_call: .
v_call: TRBV20-1
clone_size: .
j_call: TRBJ2-3

cdr3_aa: CASRISDRGYEQYF
cdr3_nt: TGTGCCAGCAGAATCTCGGACAGGGGCTACGAGCAGTACTTC
d_call: TRBD1
v_call: TRBV28
clone_size: few
j_call: TRBJ2-7

cdr3_aa: CASSLSATAETQYF
cdr3_nt: TGTGCCAGCAGTTTATCGGCCACGGCAGAGACCCAGTACTTC
d_call: .
v_call: TRBV12-3/TRBV12-4
clone_size: many
j_call: TRBJ2-5